Listed here are 8 T cell receptor beta chains from one sample, sequenced in a study of T cells in localized non-small cell lung cancer. Sequenced by immunoSEQ multiplex PCR; TCRdb stores in-frame clones only, minus some. The table records 30,000 or so clones, approximately 88% of them present only once. Sequences were derived from peripheral blood mononuclear cells, sampled before any cancer treatment. Source of these receptors: a woman aged 35 to 75 with stage III lung adenocarcinoma.

This clone was seen only once. The gene calls are TRBV4-2 and TRBJ1-2; unclear D gene. Germline CDR1 is LGHNA and CDR2 is YNFKEQ. There are 12 residues in the CDR3. V was pared by 2 bases and J by 4 bases, with 5 bases between. The CDR3 spells CASSQQFYGYTF. Written as DNA, the CDR3 is TGTGCCAGCAGCCAACAGTTCTATGGCTACACCTTC.

The chain employs TRBV30 and TRBJ1-2, with 7 bases identical to TRBD1. Germline CDR1 and CDR2: GTSNPN and SVGIG (reference sequence). After removal of 5 bases from V and 6 bases from J, the junction contained 12 bases not matched to a gene. The CDR3 is 14 residues long. The CDR3 DNA reads TGTGCCTGGGACGGATCACAGGGGAACCATGGCTACACCTTC. Translating gives CAWDGSQGNHGYTF.

This clone was counted only a few times. V is TRBV5-1 and J is TRBJ1-1; TRBD1 might be the D (5 bases). The V and J ends lost 5 bases and 8 bases respectively, with 10 bases between them. There are 11 residues in the CDR3. Germline CDR1 SGHRS, CDR2 YFSETQ. The CDR3 sequence is CASREGVEAFF. CDR3 in DNA: TGCGCCAGCAGGGAAGGGGTCGAAGCTTTCTTT.

This clone came up once. V gene TRBV12-5 combines with J gene TRBJ2-2; perhaps TRBD2 as D (6 bases). The CDR3 loop spans 14 amino acids. The germline V and J ends were trimmed by 7 bases and 7 bases, with 16 bases remaining between them. Germline V CDR1 and CDR2: LGHNT, FRNRAP. The CDR3 loop is CASARLGGRGELFF. The CDR3 DNA is TGTGCTAGTGCCAGGTTGGGGGGTCGCGGGGAGCTGTTTTTT. The whole variable domain, remainder taken from reference TRBV12-5 and TRBJ2-2, is DARVTQTPRHKVTEMGQEVTMRCQPILGHNTVFWYRQTMMQGLELLAYFRNRAPLDDSGMPKDRFSAEMPDATLATLKIQPSEPRDSAVYFCASARLGGRGELFFGEGSRLTVL.

This clone is a singleton in its sample. This sequence joins TRBV19 and TRBJ1-1; TRBD1 matches 8 bases. Germline values: CDR1 LNHDA, CDR2 SQIVND (reference sequence). The CDR3 runs 14 residues. Trimming removed 7 bases from V and 1 base from J; junction bases left unmatched: 5. The CDR3: CASIPTGENTEAFF. DNA for the CDR3: TGTGCCAGTATTCCGACAGGGGAGAACACTGAAGCTTTCTTT.

This chain links TRBV5-6 with TRBJ1-1; D uncertain. Germline CDR1 is SGHDT and CDR2 is YYEEEE. The V and J ends lost 1 base and 2 bases respectively, with 6 bases between them. The CDR3 is made up of 13 amino acids. CDR3 in DNA: TGTGCCAGCAGCTTGAACAGTAACACTGAAGCTTTCTTT. Residues: CASSLNSNTEAFF.

The chain links TRBV18 to TRBJ1-1; D is ambiguous. Germline V gene sequence: CDR1 KGHSH, CDR2 LQKENI. The CDR3 is made up of 13 amino acids. With 4 bases removed from V and 1 base from J, the gap between germline ends came to 7 bases. In nucleotides, the CDR3 is TGTGCCAGCTCACGGCAGCAGAACACTGAAGCTTTCTTT. Protein product: CASSRQQNTEAFF.

This clone is a singleton in its sample. The gene calls are TRBV29-1 and TRBJ2-1, with D tentatively TRBD2 (5 bases). Germline CDR1 is SQVTM and CDR2 is ANQGSEA. Trimming removed 8 bases from V and 7 bases from J, with 15 bases in between. The CDR3 sequence is 12 residues long. The DNA of the CDR3 is TGCAGCTTTGGGAGTGGCGAAAATGAGCAGTTCTTC. This translates into CSFGSGENEQFF.